A selection of T cell receptor beta chains follows, all from one sample in a study of T cell responses to AZD1222 COVID-19 vaccine. Repertoires were generated with immunoSEQ multiplex PCR, while TCRdb's copy carries only in-frame clones and drops some. The table includes around 60,000 clones, about 90% detected once. Sample: peripheral blood, taken on day 0 of AZD1222 vaccination. The receptors come from an adult in good health. The CDR3 runs from the conserved cysteine through the conserved F or W. Fields, in order: CDR3 protein, CDR3 DNA, J gene, clone size, D gene, V gene. The D gene is left open where the match is weak. Not every row has a clone size; where given, it reads once, few, many or a size class.

CDR3: CASSQAGTIFSGELFF
DNA: TGCGCCAGCAGCCAAGCCGGGACCATCTTCTCCGGGGAGCTGTTTTTT
J: TRBJ2-2
size: -
D: -
V: TRBV4-1

CDR3: CASSYSAGNYEQYF
DNA: TGTGCCAGCAGTTACTCGGCAGGGAACTACGAGCAGTACTTC
J: TRBJ2-7
size: once
D: -
V: TRBV6-2/TRBV6-3

CDR3: CASSKVDPRAFF
DNA: TGTGCCAGCAGTAAGGTGGATCCCCGGGCTTTCTTT
J: TRBJ1-1
size: -
D: -
V: TRBV6-5

CDR3: CASRLTGAGGYTF
DNA: TGTGCCAGCAGGCTGACAGGGGCTGGCGGCTACACCTTC
J: TRBJ1-2
size: once
D: TRBD1
V: TRBV12-3/TRBV12-4

CDR3: CASSHQTSGGAYNEQFF
DNA: TGTGCCAGCAGCCACCAGACTAGCGGGGGGGCTTACAATGAGCAGTTCTTC
J: TRBJ2-1
size: -
D: TRBD2
V: TRBV4-2

CDR3: CASSAQGDQPQHF
DNA: TGTGCCAGCAGTGCTCAGGGGGATCAGCCCCAGCATTTT
J: TRBJ1-5
size: -
D: TRBD1
V: TRBV2

CDR3: CASSYGLLNTEAFF
DNA: TGTGCCAGCAGTTACGGCCTGTTGAACACTGAAGCTTTCTTT
J: TRBJ1-1
size: -
D: -
V: TRBV6-5

CDR3: CASGLPGAVYGYTF
DNA: TGTGCTAGTGGTTTGCCGGGGGCGGTCTATGGCTACACCTTC
J: TRBJ1-2
size: -
D: -
V: TRBV12-5

CDR3: CASSGTSGDHFGPGELFF
DNA: TGCGCCAGCAGTGGTACTAGCGGGGACCACTTTGGCCCCGGGGAGCTGTTTTTT
J: TRBJ2-2
size: -
D: TRBD2
V: TRBV10-1

CDR3: CASSERQGESHEQYF
DNA: TGTGCCAGCAGTGAACGACAGGGTGAATCCCACGAGCAGTACTTC
J: TRBJ2-7
size: few
D: TRBD1
V: TRBV6-1

CDR3: CASSERLAGGPDTQYF
DNA: TGTGCCAGCAGTGAACGACTAGCGGGGGGGCCGGATACGCAGTATTTT
J: TRBJ2-3
size: -
D: TRBD2
V: TRBV2

CDR3: CASSPQRQILAEAFF
DNA: TGTGCCAGCAGCCCACAAAGACAGATTTTGGCTGAAGCTTTCTTT
J: TRBJ1-1
size: -
D: -
V: TRBV3-1/TRBV3-2

CDR3: CAGAVNEKLFF
DNA: TGTGCCGGGGCGGTAAATGAAAAACTGTTTTTT
J: TRBJ1-4
size: -
D: -
V: TRBV2

CDR3: CALNDRVGEQYF
DNA: TGTGCCCTCAATGATCGGGTGGGCGAGCAGTACTTC
J: TRBJ2-7
size: -
D: -
V: TRBV7-9

CDR3: CASSHGQTNEKLFF
DNA: TGTGCCAGCAGCCACGGACAGACTAATGAAAAACTGTTTTTT
J: TRBJ1-4
size: few
D: -
V: TRBV7-8

CDR3: CASSPKESGGYTF
DNA: TGTGCCAGCTCACCAAAGGAGTCCGGTGGCTACACCTTC
J: TRBJ1-2
size: -
D: -
V: TRBV18

CDR3: CASSLAGQGYEQYF
DNA: TGCGCCAGCAGCTTGGCGGGACAGGGTTACGAGCAGTACTTC
J: TRBJ2-7
size: once
D: TRBD1
V: TRBV5-1

CDR3: CASSARPGLAGGEETQYF
DNA: TGTGCCAGCAGCGCCCGTCCGGGACTAGCGGGGGGGGAAGAGACCCAGTACTTC
J: TRBJ2-5
size: -
D: TRBD2
V: TRBV9

CDR3: CASSIVGTLSNQPQHF
DNA: TGTGCCAGTAGTATAGTCGGGACTTTAAGCAATCAGCCCCAGCATTTT
J: TRBJ1-5
size: -
D: -
V: TRBV19

CDR3: CASSPGDRGYTF
DNA: TGTGCCAGCAGCCCAGGGGACAGAGGCTACACCTTC
J: TRBJ1-2
size: -
D: TRBD1
V: TRBV3-1/TRBV3-2

CDR3: CASSQDPSTYYGYTF
DNA: TGCGCCAGCAGCCAAGATCCGTCAACCTACTATGGCTACACCTTC
J: TRBJ1-2
size: -
D: -
V: TRBV4-1

CDR3: CASSRDRDAEAFF
DNA: TGTGCCAGCAGTCGGGACAGGGACGCTGAAGCTTTCTTT
J: TRBJ1-1
size: -
D: TRBD1
V: TRBV6-6

CDR3: CASSLEWTSSSYNSPLHF
DNA: TGTGCCAGCAGCTTAGAATGGACATCTTCCTCCTATAATTCACCCCTCCACTTT
J: TRBJ1-6
size: -
D: -
V: TRBV7-9

CDR3: CASMGQRNTEAFF
DNA: TGTGCCAGTATGGGACAGCGGAACACTGAAGCTTTCTTT
J: TRBJ1-1
size: -
D: TRBD1
V: TRBV7-9